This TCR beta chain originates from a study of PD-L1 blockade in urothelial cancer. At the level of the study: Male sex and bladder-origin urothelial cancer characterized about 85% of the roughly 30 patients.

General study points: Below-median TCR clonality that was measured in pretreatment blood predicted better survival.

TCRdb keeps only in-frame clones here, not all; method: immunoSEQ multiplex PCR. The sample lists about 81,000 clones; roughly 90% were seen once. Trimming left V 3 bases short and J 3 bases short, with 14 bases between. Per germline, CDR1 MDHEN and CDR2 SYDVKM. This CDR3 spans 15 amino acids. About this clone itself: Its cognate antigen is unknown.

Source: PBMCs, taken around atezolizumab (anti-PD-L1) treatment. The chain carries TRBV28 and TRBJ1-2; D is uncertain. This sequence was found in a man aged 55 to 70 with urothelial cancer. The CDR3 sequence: CASSLIGLDHYGYTF. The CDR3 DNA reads TGTGCCAGCAGTTTGATAGGACTCGATCACTATGGCTACACCTTC.